This is a list of T cell receptor beta chains from one sample in a study of blood T cells in healthy people across ages. TCRdb processed the 5' RACE reads anew with MiXCR; each CDR3 protein has one entry. The sample has under 2,000,000 distinct CDR3 sequences, less than 50% seen once. Sequenced input: blood. The receptors shown here come from a woman between 35 and 50 years old in good health. CDR3s include the opening cysteine and the closing phenylalanine or tryptophan. A D gene is named only where the DNA matches it firmly. The listing skips clone size in some rows; elsewhere it reads once, few, many or a size class.

abundance	v_gene	d_gene	j_gene	CDR3nt	CDR3aa
.	TRBV27	TRBD1	TRBJ2-5	TGTGCCAGCAGCCCCGGACAGGGGGCGTTTCTTAGAGAGACCCAGTACTTC	CASSPGQGAFLRETQYF
many	TRBV5-1	TRBD2	TRBJ2-7	TGTGCCAGCAGCTTAGCAGCGGGGGGGCCCTACGAGCAGTACTTC	CASSLAAGGPYEQYF
few	TRBV6-5	TRBD1	TRBJ1-2	TGTGCCAGCAGTGAGACAGGGAGCTTCGGCTACACCTTC	CASSETGSFGYTF
.	TRBV12-3/TRBV12-4	TRBD1	TRBJ1-1	TGTGCCAGCAGTCTTTGGACAGGGAAAGGGTTAGCTTTCTTT	CASSLWTGKGLAFF
.	TRBV6-2/TRBV6-3	.	TRBJ1-5	TGTGCCAGCAGTTACGAACAACTGAATCAGCCCCAGCATTTT	CASSYEQLNQPQHF
.	TRBV12-3/TRBV12-4	TRBD1	TRBJ1-2	TGTGCCAGCCAGAGAGAGGGGGCGAGGGATGGCTACACCTTC	CASQREGARDGYTF
few	TRBV6-2/TRBV6-3	.	TRBJ2-3	TGTGCCAGCAGTTATTGGACGGCTAGCACAGATACGCAGTATTTT	CASSYWTASTDTQYF
few	TRBV4-1	.	TRBJ2-5	TGCGCCAGCAGCCAATACACTCAAGAGACCCAGTACTTC	CASSQYTQETQYF
few	TRBV4-1	.	TRBJ1-2	TGCGCCAGCAGCCAGCGTGCGGCAGGGCGCCATTCTAACTATGGCTACACCTTC	CASSQRAAGRHSNYGYTF
.	TRBV4-1	.	TRBJ1-5	TGCGCCAGCAGCCAAGACAGGGAGAATCAGCCCCAGCATTTT	CASSQDRENQPQHF
few	TRBV6-1	TRBD2	TRBJ2-5	TGTGCCAGCACCCGACCCCGGGGGGGTCAAGAGACCCAGTACTTC	CASTRPRGGQETQYF
.	TRBV15	TRBD1	TRBJ1-2	TGTGCCACCAGCAGGGACAGGGTGGATGGCTACACCTTC	CATSRDRVDGYTF
.	TRBV5-1	.	TRBJ2-4	TGCGCCAGCAGCTCCCGAGGGGGGGGGAACATTCAGTACTTC	CASSSRGGGNIQYF
few	TRBV5-1	TRBD1	TRBJ2-5	TGCGCCAGCAGAGACAGGGTCGGAGAGACCCAGTACTTC	CASRDRVGETQYF
.	TRBV11-2	TRBD1	TRBJ2-7	TGTGCCAGCAGTAAGCGGACAGGGGCCGAGCAGTACTTC	CASSKRTGAEQYF
.	TRBV7-9	.	TRBJ2-3	TGTGCCAGCAGCCCTCGGGCCCGAACCAGCACAGATACGCAGTATTTT	CASSPRARTSTDTQYF
few	TRBV7-2	TRBD1	TRBJ2-3	TGTGCCAGCAGCATGGACAGGGTACCAAGCACAGATACGCAGTATTTT	CASSMDRVPSTDTQYF
few	TRBV5-1	TRBD2	TRBJ2-1	TGCGCCAGCAGCTCCCTTAGCGGGGGGGCCGTTGATGAGCAGTTCTTC	CASSSLSGGAVDEQFF
.	TRBV4-2	TRBD2	TRBJ2-3	TGTGCCAGCAGCCCCACTTCAGGAGCGGGGGGGCCCGATACGCAGTATTTT	CASSPTSGAGGPDTQYF
.	TRBV14	.	TRBJ2-5	TGTGCCAGCGCTATGGGATGGGGAAAATTCCAAGAGACCCAGTACTTC	CASAMGWGKFQETQYF
few	TRBV11-2	.	TRBJ2-5	TGTGCCAGCAGCTTAAATTCTCTTCGGGGTGAGACCCAGTACTTC	CASSLNSLRGETQYF
.	TRBV3-1	TRBD1	TRBJ1-6	TGTGCCAGCAGCCAAGGGACAGGGGTTCTGGGAAATTCACCCCTCCACTTT	CASSQGTGVLGNSPLHF
few	TRBV5-1	.	TRBJ2-4	TGCGCCAGCAGGCCTATGCTAGCCAAAAACATTCAGTACTTC	CASRPMLAKNIQYF
.	TRBV7-2	.	TRBJ2-7	TGTGCCAGCAGCTTATTGGCGGAGTTCTCCTACGAGCAGTACTTC	CASSLLAEFSYEQYF
.	TRBV2	TRBD1	TRBJ2-7	TGTGCCAGCAGACAGGTCCCGGGACAGGTGATCACCTACGAGCAGTACTTC	CASRQVPGQVITYEQYF
many	TRBV9	.	TRBJ2-6	TGTGCCAGCAGCGTCGCCATGGGCTCTGGGGCCAACGTCCTGACTTTC	CASSVAMGSGANVLTF
.	TRBV6-5	.	TRBJ2-3	TGTGCCAGCAGAACCCCCACGGGAGATACGCAGTATTTT	CASRTPTGDTQYF
.	TRBV19	.	TRBJ2-7	TGTGCCAGTAGTATAGATCAGGGCTACGAGCAGTACTTC	CASSIDQGYEQYF
few	TRBV4-2	.	TRBJ1-4	TGTGCCAGCAGCCAAGACGGGACCCCGGTCACTAATGAAAAACTGTTTTTT	CASSQDGTPVTNEKLFF
.	TRBV6-6	.	TRBJ2-1	TGTGCCAACAGTTATCTTAATGAGCAGTTCTTC	CANSYLNEQFF
many	TRBV7-6	.	TRBJ2-5	TGTGCCAGCAGCTTAGCGGCGGGCGGGGCGGTAAAAGAGACCCAGTACTTC	CASSLAAGGAVKETQYF
few	TRBV29-1	TRBD1	TRBJ2-7	TGCAGCGTTGAAGGAGTAGGAACAGGGGGCTCCTACGAGCAGTACTTC	CSVEGVGTGGSYEQYF
.	TRBV28	TRBD1	TRBJ2-7	TGTGCCAGCAGTTTGCCCCGGGACAGGTCTTCCCACGAGCAGTACTTC	CASSLPRDRSSHEQYF
few	TRBV21-1	.	TRBJ2-7	TGTGCCAGCAGCTTTTGCAGGGGACCGACCTACGAGCAGTACTTC	CASSFCRGPTYEQYF
few	TRBV4-1	.	TRBJ2-3	TGCGCCGGCAGCCGAGGGGGAATCGTAGGACCGCAGTATTTT	CAGSRGGIVGPQYF
few	TRBV20-1	.	TRBJ1-2	TGCAGTGCATCGAAGGGAAGGAACTATGGCTACACCTTC	CSASKGRNYGYTF
few	TRBV9	.	TRBJ2-5	TGTGCCAGCAGACTTCTAGGCTTGACAAACCGAAAAGAGACCCAGTACTTC	CASRLLGLTNRKETQYF
.	TRBV20-1	.	TRBJ1-1	TGCAGTGCTAGACTGACAGAAGCTTTCTTT	CSARLTEAFF
.	TRBV5-1	.	TRBJ2-5	TGCGCCAGCAGGCGGTGGGGATACCAAGAGACCCAGTACTTC	CASRRWGYQETQYF
.	TRBV27	.	TRBJ1-2	TGTGCCAGCAGTTTATCCCGTCCGAGCAGGGCGCCTGCTAACTATGGCTACACCTTC	CASSLSRPSRAPANYGYTF
.	TRBV12-3/TRBV12-4	.	TRBJ2-3	TGTGCCAGCAAAGTAAGCGATACGCAGTATTTT	CASKVSDTQYF
.	TRBV28	.	TRBJ1-5	TGTGCCAGCAGTCCCTACCCGGGACTACGCTGGGGACAGCCCCAGCATTTT	CASSPYPGLRWGQPQHF
.	TRBV3-1	TRBD2	TRBJ2-1	TGTGCCAGCAGCCAACAACGACTAGCGGGGGGTTACAATGAGCAGTTCTTC	CASSQQRLAGGYNEQFF
.	TRBV6-1	.	TRBJ1-1	TGTGCCAGCAGTGAATCGGGCCGGGCTGAAGCTTTCTTT	CASSESGRAEAFF